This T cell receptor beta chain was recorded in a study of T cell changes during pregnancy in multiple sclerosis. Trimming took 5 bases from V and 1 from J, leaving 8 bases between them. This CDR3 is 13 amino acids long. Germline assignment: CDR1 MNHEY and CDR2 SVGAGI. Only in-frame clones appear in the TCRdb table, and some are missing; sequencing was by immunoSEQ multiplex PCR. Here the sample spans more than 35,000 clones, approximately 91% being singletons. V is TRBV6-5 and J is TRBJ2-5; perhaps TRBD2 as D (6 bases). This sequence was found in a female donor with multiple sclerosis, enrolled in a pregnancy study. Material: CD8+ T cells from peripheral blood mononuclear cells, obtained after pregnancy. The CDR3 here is CASSREIQETQYF. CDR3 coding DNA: TGTGCCAGCAGTCGGGAGATCCAAGAGACCCAGTACTTC.